This is a list of T cell receptor beta chains from one sample in a study of Graves' ophthalmopathy and Graves' hyperthyroidism. TCRdb re-called the multiplex PCR reads with MiXCR, one entry per CDR3 protein. The sample lists about 740,000 distinct CDR3 sequences; 40% were seen once. The sequenced material came from peripheral blood. Source of these receptors: an adult man with Graves' ophthalmopathy. Both conserved end residues are trimmed from each CDR3.

CDR3 protein: ASSESFGRATYGYT
J gene: TRBJ1-2
V gene: TRBV10-2

CDR3 protein: ATGEGLITEAF
J gene: TRBJ1-1
V gene: TRBV5-5

CDR3 protein: ASSRGATYEQY
J gene: TRBJ2-7
V gene: TRBV6-6

CDR3 protein: ASSSTGTSGRVGETQY
J gene: TRBJ2-5
V gene: TRBV5-8

CDR3 protein: ASSDRNRNSPLH
J gene: TRBJ1-6
V gene: TRBV2

CDR3 protein: SARDPATYEQY
J gene: TRBJ2-7
V gene: TRBV20-1

CDR3 protein: ASSLWAGLAGGTTYEQY
J gene: TRBJ2-7
V gene: TRBV7-8

CDR3 protein: ASHPDRVGNQPQH
J gene: TRBJ1-5
V gene: TRBV2

CDR3 protein: ASSPPGQGFYEQY
J gene: TRBJ2-7
V gene: TRBV7-9

CDR3 protein: ASSQEALSSLYQETQY
J gene: TRBJ2-5
V gene: TRBV4-1

CDR3 protein: ASSGRGQGREETQY
J gene: TRBJ2-5
V gene: TRBV25-1

CDR3 protein: ASRTVNYGYT
J gene: TRBJ1-2
V gene: TRBV6-1

CDR3 protein: ASSPRSEDTKTQY
J gene: TRBJ2-5
V gene: TRBV7-9

CDR3 protein: ASSRGLAGVEQY
J gene: TRBJ2-7
V gene: TRBV4-1

CDR3 protein: ASSVASGTNEKLF
J gene: TRBJ1-4
V gene: TRBV9

CDR3 protein: ASSLKGGSSYEQY
J gene: TRBJ2-7
V gene: TRBV2

CDR3 protein: ASSLIPDRVYTGELF
J gene: TRBJ2-2
V gene: TRBV7-7

CDR3 protein: ASTLQVQETQY
J gene: TRBJ2-5
V gene: TRBV7-9

CDR3 protein: ASSYSALRQTNTGELF
J gene: TRBJ2-2
V gene: TRBV2

CDR3 protein: ASSSEIMDTGELF
J gene: TRBJ2-2
V gene: TRBV7-9

CDR3 protein: ATGKGLNEQY
J gene: TRBJ2-7
V gene: TRBV10-3

CDR3 protein: ASSRDRRSYEQY
J gene: TRBJ2-7
V gene: TRBV2

CDR3 protein: SAPHTNPEAF
J gene: TRBJ1-1
V gene: TRBV20-1

CDR3 protein: ASRLLVATNEKLF
J gene: TRBJ1-4
V gene: TRBV2

CDR3 protein: SVEDRGHEQY
J gene: TRBJ2-7
V gene: TRBV29-1

CDR3 protein: AISVDRANTIY
J gene: TRBJ1-3
V gene: TRBV10-3

CDR3 protein: ASTQTGGYTEAF
J gene: TRBJ1-1
V gene: TRBV25-1